The 2 T cell receptor beta chains below come from one sample, sequenced in a study of blood T cell repertoires in COVID-19. Clones were read by immunoSEQ multiplex PCR, and TCRdb kept only the in-frame ones, dropping some. The repertoire holds fewer than 350,000 clones, with nearly 90% as singletons. Sequenced material: PBMCs or T cells enriched from blood (not recorded which). Every receptor here comes from a woman aged 25 to 39 who had recovered from COVID-19.

This clone was picked up one time. This chain links TRBV4-3 with TRBJ2-2; 8 nucleotides align to TRBD1. Germline-derived CDR1 and CDR2 are LGHNA and YSLEER. V trimming: 1 base; J trimming: 4 bases; junction bases outside the gene matches: 2. The CDR3 loop spans 15 amino acids. CDR3 protein: CASSQGGTGTGELFF. For the CDR3, the DNA is TGCGCCAGCAGCCAAGGGGGGACAGGCACCGGGGAGCTGTTTTTT.

This clone has just one count. The gene calls are TRBV5-8 and TRBJ2-1, with a tentative D call TRBD1 (6 bases). Germline V gene data show CDR1 as SGHTS and CDR2 as YDEGEE. The CDR3 extends over 16 amino acids. V was shortened by 4 bases and J by 0 bases, with 14 bases between the two germline ends. DNA for the CDR3: TGTGCCAGCAGCCTGGGACAACCGACCTCCTACAATGAGCAGTTCTTC. This codes for CASSLGQPTSYNEQFF.